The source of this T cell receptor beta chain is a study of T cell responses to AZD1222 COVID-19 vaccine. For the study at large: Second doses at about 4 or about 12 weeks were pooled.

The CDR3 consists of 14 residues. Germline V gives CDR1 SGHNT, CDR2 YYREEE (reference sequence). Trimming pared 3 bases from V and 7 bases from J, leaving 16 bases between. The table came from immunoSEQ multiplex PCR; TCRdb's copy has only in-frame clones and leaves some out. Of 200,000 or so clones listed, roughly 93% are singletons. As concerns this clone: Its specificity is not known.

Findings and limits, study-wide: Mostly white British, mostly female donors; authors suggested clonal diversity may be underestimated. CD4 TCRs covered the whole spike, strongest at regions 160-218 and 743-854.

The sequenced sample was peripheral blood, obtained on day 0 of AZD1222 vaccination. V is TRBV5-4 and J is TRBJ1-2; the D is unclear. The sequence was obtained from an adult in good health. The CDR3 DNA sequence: TGTGCCAGCAGCTCCTCTTTCTTCGTTGGTGGCTACACCTTC. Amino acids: CASSSSFFVGGYTF. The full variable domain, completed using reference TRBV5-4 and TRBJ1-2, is ETGVTQSPTHLIKTRGQQVTLRCSSQSGHNTVSWYQQALGQGPQFIFQYYREEENGRGNFPPRFSGLQFPNYSSELNVNALELDDSALYLCASSSSFFVGGYTFGSGTRLTVV.